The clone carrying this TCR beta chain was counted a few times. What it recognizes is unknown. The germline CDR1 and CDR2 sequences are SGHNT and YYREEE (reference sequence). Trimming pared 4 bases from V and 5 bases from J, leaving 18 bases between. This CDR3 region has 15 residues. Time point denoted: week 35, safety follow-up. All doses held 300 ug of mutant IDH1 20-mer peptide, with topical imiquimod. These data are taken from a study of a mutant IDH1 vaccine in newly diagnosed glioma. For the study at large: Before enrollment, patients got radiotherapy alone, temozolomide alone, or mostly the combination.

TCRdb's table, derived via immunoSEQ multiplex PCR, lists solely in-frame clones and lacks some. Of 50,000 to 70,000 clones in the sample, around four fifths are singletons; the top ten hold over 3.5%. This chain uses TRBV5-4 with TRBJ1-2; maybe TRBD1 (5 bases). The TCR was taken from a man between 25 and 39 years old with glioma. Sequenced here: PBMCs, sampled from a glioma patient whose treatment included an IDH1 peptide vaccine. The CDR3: CASSHPGRNGYGYTF. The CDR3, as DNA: TGTGCCAGCAGCCATCCAGGGAGGAATGGGTATGGCTACACCTTC.